The sample holds many counts of the clone carrying this T cell receptor (beta chain). Then a second PCR, running roughly 7 to 11 cycles, was carried out with a sample-barcoded 5' primer and a J-beta primer mix. Using its own MiXCR run on the 5' RACE reads, TCRdb lists one record per CDR3 protein. The sample gives about 1.5 million distinct CDR3 sequences, 35% to 45% of which show up once; less than 5% is in the top ten. These data belong to a study of blood T cells in healthy people across ages. PBMCs, at least 6.5 million per sample, were isolated. The sequence was collected from a woman aged 18 to 35 in good health. Sequencing was done on a sample of blood.

The CDR3 region is CSARPPGLIYEQYF. CDR3 bases: TGCAGTGCTAGACCCCCGGGACTAATCTACGAGCAGTACTTC. The chain recombines TRBV20-1 with TRBJ2-7; 7 bases match TRBD2. The CDR3 extends over 14 amino acids. V lost 2 bases, J lost 3 bases, and 7 bases stayed unmatched. CDR1 is DFQATT and CDR2 is SNEGSKA in the germline V gene (reference sequence).